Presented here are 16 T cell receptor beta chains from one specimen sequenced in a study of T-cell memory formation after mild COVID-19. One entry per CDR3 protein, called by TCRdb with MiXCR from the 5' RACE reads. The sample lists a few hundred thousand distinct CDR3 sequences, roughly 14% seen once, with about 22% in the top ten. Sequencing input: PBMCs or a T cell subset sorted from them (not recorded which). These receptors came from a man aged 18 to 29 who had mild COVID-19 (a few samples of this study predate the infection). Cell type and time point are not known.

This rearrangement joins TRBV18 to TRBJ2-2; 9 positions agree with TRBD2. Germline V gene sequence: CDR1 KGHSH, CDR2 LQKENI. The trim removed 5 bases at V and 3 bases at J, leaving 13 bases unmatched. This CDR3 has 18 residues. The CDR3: CASSLLAGILPDTGELFF. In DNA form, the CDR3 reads TGTGCCAGCTCATTACTAGCGGGCATCCTTCCAGACACCGGGGAGCTGTTTTTT.

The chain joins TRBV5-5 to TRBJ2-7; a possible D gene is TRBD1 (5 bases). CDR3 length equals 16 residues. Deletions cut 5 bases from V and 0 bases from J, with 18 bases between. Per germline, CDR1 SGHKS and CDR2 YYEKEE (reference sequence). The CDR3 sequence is CASRRQMGSSSYEQYF. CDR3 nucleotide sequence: TGTGCCAGCAGACGACAGATGGGCTCAAGCTCCTACGAGCAGTACTTC.

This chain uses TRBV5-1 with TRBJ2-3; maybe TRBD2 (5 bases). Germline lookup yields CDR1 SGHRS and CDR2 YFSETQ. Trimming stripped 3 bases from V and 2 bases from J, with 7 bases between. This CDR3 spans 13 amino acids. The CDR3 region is CASSSGDTDTQYF. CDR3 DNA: TGCGCCAGCAGCTCCGGGGACACAGATACGCAGTATTTT.

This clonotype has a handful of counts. The CDR3 DNA sequence: TGCAGTGTCGCCCCCCCGACAGGGGGCGGGGGAGCTTTCTTT. Translating gives CSVAPPTGGGGAFF. The V gene is TRBV20-1, the J gene TRBJ1-1, with 10 bases matching TRBD1. This CDR3 spans 14 amino acids. The trim removed 7 bases at V and 10 bases at J, leaving 15 bases unmatched. The germline V gene has CDR1 DFQATT and CDR2 SNEGSKA (reference sequence).

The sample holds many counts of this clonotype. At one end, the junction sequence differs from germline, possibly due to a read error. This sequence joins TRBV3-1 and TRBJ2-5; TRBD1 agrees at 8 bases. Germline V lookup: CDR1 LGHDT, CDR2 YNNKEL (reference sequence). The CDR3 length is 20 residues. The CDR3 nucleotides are TGTGCCAGCAGCCAAGAAGCCCGGCACAGGGGGGCGCTAGATCCCGAGATCCAGTACTTC. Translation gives CASSQEARHRGALDPEIQYF.

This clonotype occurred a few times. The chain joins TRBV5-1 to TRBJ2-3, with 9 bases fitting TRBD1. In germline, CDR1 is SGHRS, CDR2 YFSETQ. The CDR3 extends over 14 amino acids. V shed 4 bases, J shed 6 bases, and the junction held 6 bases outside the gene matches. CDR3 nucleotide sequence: TGCGCCAGCAGCAAGGACAGGGGTGACGATACGCAGTATTTT. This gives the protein CASSKDRGDDTQYF.

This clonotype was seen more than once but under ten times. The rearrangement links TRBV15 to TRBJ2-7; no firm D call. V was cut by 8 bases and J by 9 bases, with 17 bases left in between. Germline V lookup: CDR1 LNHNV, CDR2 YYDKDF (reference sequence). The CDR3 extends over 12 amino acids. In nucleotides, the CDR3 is TGTGCCACCCCCACCCGGGCCCCTGGGCAGTACGTC. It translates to CATPTRAPGQYV.

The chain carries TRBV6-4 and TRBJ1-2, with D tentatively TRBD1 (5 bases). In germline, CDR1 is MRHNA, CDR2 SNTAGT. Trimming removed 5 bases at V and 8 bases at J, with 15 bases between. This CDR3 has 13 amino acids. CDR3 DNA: TGTGCCAGCAGTCCCTCTACGGGGGAGGGCTACACCTTC. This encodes CASSPSTGEGYTF.

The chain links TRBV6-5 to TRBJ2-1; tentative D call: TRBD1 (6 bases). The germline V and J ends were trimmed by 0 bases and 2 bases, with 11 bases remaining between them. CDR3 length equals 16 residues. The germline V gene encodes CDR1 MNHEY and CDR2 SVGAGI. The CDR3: CASSYSSGATYNEQFF. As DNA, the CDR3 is TGTGCCAGCAGTTACTCGTCAGGGGCGACCTACAATGAGCAGTTCTTC.

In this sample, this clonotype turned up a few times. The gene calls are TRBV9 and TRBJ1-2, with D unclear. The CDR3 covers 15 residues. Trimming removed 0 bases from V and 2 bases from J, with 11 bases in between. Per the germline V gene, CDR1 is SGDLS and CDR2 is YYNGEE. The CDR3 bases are TGTGCCAGCAGCGTAGAGGGATCGCCCAACTATGGCTACACCTTC. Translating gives CASSVEGSPNYGYTF.

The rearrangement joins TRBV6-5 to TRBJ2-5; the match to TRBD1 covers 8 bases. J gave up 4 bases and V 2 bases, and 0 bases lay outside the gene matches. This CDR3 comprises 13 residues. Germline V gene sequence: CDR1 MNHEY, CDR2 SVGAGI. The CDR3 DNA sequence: TGTGCCAGCAGTTACGGGACAGGAGAGACCCAGTACTTC. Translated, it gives CASSYGTGETQYF.

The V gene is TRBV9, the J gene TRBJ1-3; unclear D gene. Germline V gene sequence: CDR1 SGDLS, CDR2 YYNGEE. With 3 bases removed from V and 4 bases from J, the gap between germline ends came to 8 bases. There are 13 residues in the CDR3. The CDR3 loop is CASSAREGNTIYF. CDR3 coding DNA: TGTGCCAGCAGCGCCAGAGAAGGAAACACCATATATTTT. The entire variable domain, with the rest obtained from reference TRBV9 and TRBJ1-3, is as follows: DSGVTQTPKHLITATGQRVTLRCSPRSGDLSVYWYQQSLDQGLQFLIQYYNGEERAKGNILERFSAQQFPDLHSELNLSSLELGDSALYFCASSAREGNTIYFGEGSWLTVV.

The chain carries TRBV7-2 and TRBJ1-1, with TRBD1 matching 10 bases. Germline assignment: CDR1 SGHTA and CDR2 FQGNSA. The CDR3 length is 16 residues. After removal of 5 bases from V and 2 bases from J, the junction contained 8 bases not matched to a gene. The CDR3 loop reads CASSPRQGAINTEAFF. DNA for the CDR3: TGTGCCAGCAGCCCAAGACAGGGGGCTATTAACACTGAAGCTTTCTTT.

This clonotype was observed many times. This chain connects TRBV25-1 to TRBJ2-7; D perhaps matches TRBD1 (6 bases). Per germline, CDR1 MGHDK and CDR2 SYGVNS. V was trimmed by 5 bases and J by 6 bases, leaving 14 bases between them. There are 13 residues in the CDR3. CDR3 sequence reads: CASSSRGRGEQYF. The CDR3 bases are TGTGCCAGCAGTAGCAGGGGAAGGGGCGAGCAGTACTTC.

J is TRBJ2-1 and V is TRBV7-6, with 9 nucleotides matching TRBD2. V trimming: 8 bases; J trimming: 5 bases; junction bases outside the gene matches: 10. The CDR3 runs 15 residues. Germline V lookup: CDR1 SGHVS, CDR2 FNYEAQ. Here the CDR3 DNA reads TGTGCCAGCGGGCGGCGGGGGGGCAGGAACAATGAGCAGTTCTTC. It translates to CASGRRGGRNNEQFF.

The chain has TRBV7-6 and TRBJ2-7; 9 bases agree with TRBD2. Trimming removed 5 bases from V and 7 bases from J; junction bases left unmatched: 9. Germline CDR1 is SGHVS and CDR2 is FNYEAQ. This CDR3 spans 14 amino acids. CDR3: CASSPQGLAGEQYF. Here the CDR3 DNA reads TGTGCCAGCAGCCCCCAAGGGCTAGCGGGGGAGCAGTACTTC.